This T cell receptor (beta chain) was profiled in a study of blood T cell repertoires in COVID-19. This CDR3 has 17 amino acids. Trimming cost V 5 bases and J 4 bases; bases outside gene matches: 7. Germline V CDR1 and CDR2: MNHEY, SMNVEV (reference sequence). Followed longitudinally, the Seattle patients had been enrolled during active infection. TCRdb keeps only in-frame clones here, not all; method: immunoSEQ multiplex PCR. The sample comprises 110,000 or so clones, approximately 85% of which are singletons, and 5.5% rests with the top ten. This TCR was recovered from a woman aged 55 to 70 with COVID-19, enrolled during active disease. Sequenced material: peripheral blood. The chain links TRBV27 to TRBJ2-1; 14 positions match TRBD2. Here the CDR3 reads CASSVHGLAGGYNEQFF. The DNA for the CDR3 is TGTGCCAGCAGTGTTCATGGACTAGCGGGGGGTTACAATGAGCAGTTCTTC.